The present TCR beta chain was sequenced within a study of T cells after yellow fever vaccination. This clonotype was counted only a few times. TCRdb passed the 5' RACE reads through MiXCR, listing each CDR3 protein once. The sample consists of hundreds of thousands of distinct CDR3 sequences, roughly an eighth of them appearing once. Trimming at V came to 0 bases and at J to 5 bases, leaving 9 bases not matched to a gene. CDR3 length equals 16 residues. Germline V gene lookup returns CDR1 DFQATT and CDR2 SNEGSKA (reference sequence). The receptor comes from a man aged 30-40 years who received the YFV17D yellow fever vaccine. Sequencing was performed on PBMCs, taken on the day of the yellow fever booster vaccination. V is TRBV20-1 and J is TRBJ2-5; 10 nucleotides agree with TRBD2. The CDR3 sequence: CSARDLTSGMGETQYF. The DNA for the CDR3 is TGCAGTGCTAGAGATCTAACTAGCGGGATGGGGGAGACCCAGTACTTC.